Each of the 27 T cell receptor beta chains below was sequenced from the same sample in a study of blood T cell repertoires in COVID-19 (dated by TCRdb to about 2020). The library was produced with the immunoSEQ multiplex PCR assay. The clones in this table, taken by TCRdb from immuneACCESS, are in-frame only. Not every clone is retained; where verified, under half of the shortfall comes from an unresolved V gene, and the cause of the rest is unknown. The sample table records 95,000 to 150,000 clones; approximately 80% of these occur just once. Approximately 4.5% of the sample is in the top ten clones. Sequences were obtained from peripheral blood. The receptor source for this set is a woman in her seventies with acute or convalescent COVID-19.

The genes are TRBV9 and TRBJ2-3; the match to TRBD2 covers 10 bases. From germline, CDR1 is SGDLS and CDR2 YYNGEE. There are 14 residues in the CDR3. After removal of 3 bases from V and 13 bases from J, the junction contained 11 bases not matched to a gene. DNA of the CDR3: TGTGCCAGCAGCGCTGTCAGAGCGGGGGGGCGAAAGTATTTT. Protein sequence: CASSAVRAGGRKYF.

The count of this clone is one. The gene calls are TRBV5-4 and TRBJ1-5; D uncertain. CDR1 SGHNT and CDR2 YYREEE come from the germline V gene (reference sequence). The length of the CDR3 is 13 residues. The V end was cut by 4 bases, the J end by 2 bases, with 7 bases between. For the CDR3, the DNA is TGTGCCAGCAGCCCCTATGGCAATCAGCCCCAGCATTTT. This sequence encodes CASSPYGNQPQHF.

This chain uses TRBV5-4 with TRBJ1-5; D is unclear. The CDR3 has 14 amino acids. Looked up from germline, CDR1 is SGHNT and CDR2 is YYREEE (reference sequence). The V end lost 2 bases, the J end lost 0 bases, and 6 bases lay between the germline ends. CDR3: CASSFRPSNQPQHF. In nucleotides, the CDR3 is TGTGCCAGCAGCTTTCGTCCTAGCAATCAGCCCCAGCATTTT.

The genes are TRBV2 and TRBJ1-2, with D possibly matching TRBD1 (5 bases). The germline V gene has CDR1 SNHLY and CDR2 FYNNEI. Trimming took off 6 bases at V and 1 base at J, with 9 bases between the two ends. The CDR3 totals 13 residues. The CDR3 region has the DNA TGTGCCAGCAGGGCGGGGGATAACTATGGCTACACCTTC. Translated: CASRAGDNYGYTF.

This sequence joins TRBV27 and TRBJ1-6; tentative D call: TRBD1 (6 bases). The V gene lost 4 bases and the J gene lost 7 bases, with 11 bases spanning the gap. This CDR3 is 14 amino acids long. CDR1 is MNHEY, CDR2 SMNVEV, per germline (reference sequence). CDR3 sequence reads: CASSYPGVNSPLHF. The CDR3 nucleotides read TGTGCCAGCAGTTACCCAGGGGTGAATTCACCCCTCCACTTT.

The chain combines TRBV5-1 with TRBJ1-1; no firm D call. V lost 4 bases to trimming and J lost 1 base, with 17 bases between them. Germline V CDR1 and CDR2: SGHRS, YFSETQ. This CDR3 is built from 16 residues. For the CDR3, the DNA is TGCGCCAGCAGCCCCCTTCAGAGCGGGGAGAACACTGAAGCTTTCTTT. It is translated as CASSPLQSGENTEAFF. The complete variable domain, with remaining parts taken from reference TRBV5-1 and TRBJ1-1, reads KAGVTQTPRYLIKTRGQQVTLSCSPISGHRSVSWYQQTPGQGLQFLFEYFSETQRNKGNFPGRFSGRQFSNSRSEMNVSTLELGDSALYLCASSPLQSGENTEAFFGQGTRLTVV.

The chain links TRBV19 to TRBJ2-7; tentatively, D is TRBD1 (7 bases). The germline gives CDR1 LNHDA, CDR2 SQIVND (reference sequence). Trimming removed 5 bases at V and 2 bases at J, with 19 bases between. CDR3 length: 16 amino acids. CDR3 DNA: TGTGCCAGTAGTTCCCAGGAGGGACAGCTAACCTACGAGCAGTACTTC. This gives the protein CASSSQEGQLTYEQYF. Full variable domain (rest looked up from reference TRBV19 and TRBJ2-7): DGGITQSPKYLFRKEGQNVTLSCEQNLNHDAMYWYRQDPGQGLRLIYYSQIVNDFQKGDIAEGYSVSREKKESFPLTVTSAQKNPTAFYLCASSSQEGQLTYEQYFGPGTRLTVT.

V usage is TRBV18 and J usage is TRBJ1-6; D call uncertain. The CDR3 runs to 18 residues. Trimming removed 0 bases from V and 3 bases from J, with 15 bases in between. CDR1 is KGHSH, CDR2 LQKENI, per germline. The CDR3 region is CASSPPGSRAHYNSPLHF. The CDR3 coding sequence is TGTGCCAGCTCACCACCGGGGTCGAGGGCACACTATAATTCACCCCTCCACTTT.

The rearrangement links TRBV6-4 to TRBJ1-2; D may be TRBD1 (6 bases). Germline CDR1 and CDR2: MRHNA and SNTAGT. The CDR3 runs to 14 residues. Trimming stripped 6 bases from V and 5 bases from J, with 16 bases between. This CDR3 is CASSQEGGSYGYTF. DNA of the CDR3: TGTGCCAGCAGCCAGGAGGGGGGGTCATATGGCTACACCTTC.

V gene TRBV3-1 (or the pseudogene TRBV3-2) combines with J gene TRBJ1-2, with TRBD1 as a possible D gene (6 bases). Germline-derived CDR1 and CDR2 are LGHDT and YNNKEL (reference sequence). The CDR3 contains 15 residues. V shed 0 bases and J shed 8 bases, with 16 bases lying between them. The CDR3 is CASSQDWEGGRGYTF. CDR3 in DNA: TGTGCCAGCAGCCAAGATTGGGAAGGGGGACGGGGCTACACCTTC.

The chain uses TRBV5-1 and TRBJ2-5; 7 positions match TRBD1. From germline, CDR1 is SGHRS and CDR2 YFSETQ. J was trimmed by 2 bases and V by 4 bases; bases with no gene match: 5. The CDR3 is 14 amino acids. As DNA, the CDR3 is TGCGCCAGCAGCCTTGCAGGGGGACAAGAGACCCAGTACTTC. Translation gives CASSLAGGQETQYF.

This chain links TRBV12-3 or TRBV12-4 with TRBJ1-2, with D perhaps TRBD1 (6 bases). Between the trimmed V and J ends, which lost 5 bases and 5 bases, there was a span of 12 bases. The CDR3 extends over 13 amino acids. Here the CDR3 reads CASSGQNSYGYTF. Written as DNA, the CDR3 is TGTGCCAGCAGTGGACAGAATTCTTATGGCTACACCTTC.

This chain links TRBV4-3 with TRBJ2-3; the match to TRBD1 covers 11 bases. Germline assignment: CDR1 LGHNA and CDR2 YSLEER. V was clipped by 0 bases and J by 8 bases; unmatched bases: 7. There are 16 residues in the CDR3. CDR3 sequence reads: CASSQEGGTGGSTQYF. The CDR3 region has the DNA TGCGCCAGCAGCCAAGAAGGGGGGACAGGGGGGAGTACGCAGTATTTT.

The genes are TRBV7-7 and TRBJ2-3, with unresolved D. Germline values: CDR1 SSHAT, CDR2 FNYEAQ (reference sequence). The CDR3 has 13 amino acids. V was trimmed by 2 bases and J by 3 bases, leaving 6 bases between them. The CDR3 sequence: CASSLLETDTQYF. The CDR3 nucleotides read TGTGCCAGCAGCTTATTAGAGACAGATACGCAGTATTTT.

The chain uses TRBV10-3 and TRBJ2-3; D uncertain. Germline values: CDR1 ENHRY, CDR2 SYGVKD. V gave up 6 bases and J gave up 0 bases, with 10 bases separating them. This CDR3 comprises 14 residues. Written as DNA, the CDR3 is TGTGCCATCAGGGGCCGAACTAGCACAGATACGCAGTATTTT. Its protein product is CAIRGRTSTDTQYF.

The chain carries TRBV9 and TRBJ2-3, with D possibly matching TRBD1 (5 bases). V was shortened by 2 bases and J by 3 bases, with 22 bases between the two germline ends. Germline CDR1 and CDR2: SGDLS and YYNGEE. CDR3 length: 18 amino acids. CDR3 sequence (DNA): TGTGCCAGCAGCGTGTCGACAGCGACCTTTGCGAGGACAGATACGCAGTATTTT. Its protein product is CASSVSTATFARTDTQYF.

This clone was observed a handful of times. The chain carries TRBV4-2 and TRBJ2-3; 11 positions agree with TRBD2. Germline V gene data show CDR1 as LGHNA and CDR2 as YNFKEQ. V dropped 0 bases and J dropped 2; count of bases not matched to a gene: 7. The CDR3 length is 18 residues. The CDR3 coding sequence is TGTGCCAGCAGCCAAGACCCCTTACTAGCGGGGGCCACAGATACGCAGTATTTT. Its translation: CASSQDPLLAGATDTQYF.

This clone was seen a handful of times. The V call is TRBV12-3 or TRBV12-4, the J call TRBJ1-1; D remains ambiguous. V lost 6 bases and J lost 4, with 12 bases in between. There are 13 residues in the CDR3. This CDR3 is CASRSGLITEAFF. The CDR3 DNA sequence: TGTGCCAGCAGGTCGGGGTTGATCACTGAAGCTTTCTTT.

V gene TRBV5-6 combines with J gene TRBJ1-1; no reliable D call. The CDR3 consists of 12 residues. CDR1 is SGHDT, CDR2 YYEEEE, per germline. V was pared by 4 bases and J by 7 bases, with 11 bases between. The CDR3, as DNA: TGTGCCAGCAGCCCACTAGAGAGTGAAGCTTTCTTT. This encodes CASSPLESEAFF.

The chain uses TRBV3-1 (or the pseudogene TRBV3-2) and TRBJ1-5; the D is unclear. This CDR3 is 13 amino acids long. The V gene's germline CDR1 is LGHDT and CDR2 YNNKEL (reference sequence). V was trimmed by 4 bases and J by 0 bases, leaving 4 bases between them. This CDR3 is CASSPGSNQPQHF. The CDR3 bases are TGTGCCAGCAGCCCCGGTAGCAATCAGCCCCAGCATTTT.

The rearrangement joins TRBV29-1 to TRBJ2-1, with 8 bases lining up with TRBD1. Germline V gene data show CDR1 as SQVTM and CDR2 as ANQGSEA. The length of the CDR3 is 17 residues. The CDR3, as DNA: TGCGGGGGTCTGACTTCGGTAGGGACAGGCCAGGGGAATGAGCAGTTCTTC. This translates into CGGLTSVGTGQGNEQFF.

This sequence joins TRBV10-3 and TRBJ2-5, with 8 bases matching TRBD2. Germline-derived CDR1 and CDR2 are ENHRY and SYGVKD. Losses at the gene ends were 8 bases for V and 3 bases for J; bases not matched to a gene: 8. The CDR3 is made up of 14 amino acids. The CDR3 reads CAIGGTRSEETQYF. The CDR3 nucleotides read TGTGCCATCGGAGGGACTAGGAGTGAAGAGACCCAGTACTTC.

This rearrangement joins TRBV27 to TRBJ1-6; D gene ambiguous. The CDR3 has 16 residues. V was trimmed by 0 bases and J by 6 bases, leaving 12 bases between them. Per the germline V gene, CDR1 is MNHEY and CDR2 is SMNVEV (reference sequence). In DNA, the CDR3 is TGTGCCAGCAGTTTATCCGGGGAATTGGGTAATTCACCCCTCCACTTT. Encoded protein: CASSLSGELGNSPLHF.

J is TRBJ2-7 and V is TRBV12-5; TRBD2 aligns across 12 bases. This CDR3 contains 15 residues. In germline, CDR1 is LGHNT, CDR2 FRNRAP. The V segment lost 5 bases and the J segment 1 base; nucleotides outside the gene matches: 3. The CDR3 DNA reads TGTGCTAGTGGTCTTGGACTAGCGGGGTCCTACGAGCAGTACTTC. Translation: CASGLGLAGSYEQYF.

This chain connects TRBV24-1 to TRBJ2-3; 7 nucleotides line up with TRBD1. J gave up 8 bases and V 10 bases, and 8 bases lay outside the gene matches. The CDR3 length is 12 residues. The germline CDR1 and CDR2 sequences are KGHDR and SFDVKD. The CDR3 sequence is CATGTVRGTQYF. The CDR3 DNA follows: TGTGCCACGGGGACAGTTAGGGGTACGCAGTATTTT.

V is TRBV5-8 and J is TRBJ2-3; 11 bases line up with TRBD1. CDR1 and CDR2 from the germline V gene are SGHTS and YDEGEE. The CDR3 length is 16 residues. J was trimmed by 3 bases and V by 4 bases; bases with no gene match: 7. The CDR3 loop reads CASSRGQGARTDTQYF. CDR3 DNA sequence: TGTGCCAGCAGCCGAGGACAGGGGGCGAGGACAGATACGCAGTATTTT.

The rearrangement links TRBV10-3 to TRBJ2-3; the match to TRBD2 covers 7 bases. The CDR3 sequence is 17 residues long. Trimming removed 2 bases from V and 1 base from J; junction bases left unmatched: 9. Germline V gene sequence: CDR1 ENHRY, CDR2 SYGVKD. CDR3 nucleotide sequence: TGTGCCATCAGTGAGGGGGGACTAATACCAGGCACAGATACGCAGTATTTT. Translating it yields CAISEGGLIPGTDTQYF.